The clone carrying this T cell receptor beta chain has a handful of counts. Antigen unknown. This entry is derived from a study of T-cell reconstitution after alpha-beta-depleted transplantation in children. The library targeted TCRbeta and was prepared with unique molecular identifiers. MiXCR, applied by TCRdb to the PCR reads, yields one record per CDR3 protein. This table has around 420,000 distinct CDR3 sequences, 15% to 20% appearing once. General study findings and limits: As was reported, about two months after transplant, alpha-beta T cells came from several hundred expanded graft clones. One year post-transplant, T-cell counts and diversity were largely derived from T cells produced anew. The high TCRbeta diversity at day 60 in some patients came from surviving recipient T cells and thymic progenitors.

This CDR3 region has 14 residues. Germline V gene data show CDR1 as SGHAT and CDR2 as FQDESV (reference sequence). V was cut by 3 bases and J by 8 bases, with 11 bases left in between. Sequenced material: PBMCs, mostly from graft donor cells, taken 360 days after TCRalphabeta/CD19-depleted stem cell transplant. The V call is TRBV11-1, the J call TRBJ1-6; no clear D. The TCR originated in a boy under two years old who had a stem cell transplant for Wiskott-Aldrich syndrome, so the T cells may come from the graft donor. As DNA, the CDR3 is TGTGCCAGCAGCTTGATGGAACATTATTCACCCCTCCACTTT. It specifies CASSLMEHYSPLHF.